These T cell receptor beta chains were read from a single sample in a study of T cell changes during pregnancy in multiple sclerosis. This table comes from immunoSEQ multiplex PCR, and its TCRdb copy is limited to in-frame clones, with some not included. The sample lists around 17,000 clones, nearly 96% occurring once. Sequenced here: peripheral blood, sampled in the third trimester of pregnancy. All receptors derive from a female donor with multiple sclerosis, enrolled in a pregnancy study. The CDR3 runs from the conserved cysteine through the conserved F or W. The D gene is left open where the match is weak. Clone size is not always given. Where it is, it says once, few, many or a class for expanded clones.

J,size,length,D,V,CDR3,DNA
TRBJ2-1,.,21,.,TRBV27,CASTPRAGQGVSGRLMNEQFF,TGTGCCAGCACCCCTCGGGCAGGACAGGGGGTTAGCGGGAGGCTAATGAATGAGCAGTTCTTC
TRBJ2-7,.,17,TRBD2,TRBV7-2,CASSLAPGLAGQYEQYF,TGTGCCAGCAGCTTAGCGCCGGGACTAGCGGGACAGTACGAGCAGTACTTC
TRBJ1-1,.,13,.,TRBV28,CASVAGQNTEAFF,TGTGCCAGCGTCGCAGGACAGAACACTGAAGCTTTCTTT
TRBJ1-2,.,11,.,TRBV20-1,CSARTGYGYTF,TGCAGTGCTAGAACAGGGTATGGCTACACCTTC
TRBJ2-3,.,15,.,TRBV19,CASSPVRSSTDTQYF,TGTGCCAGTAGTCCCGTGAGGAGCAGCACAGATACGCAGTATTTT
TRBJ2-7,.,15,TRBD2,TRBV6-1,CASSMERGGLYEQYF,TGTGCCAGCAGCATGGAGCGGGGGGGCCTCTACGAGCAGTACTTC
TRBJ2-5,.,15,TRBD1,TRBV7-2,CASSPGQGPQETQYF,TGTGCCAGCAGCCCCGGACAGGGCCCCCAAGAGACCCAGTACTTC
TRBJ2-5,.,15,TRBD2,TRBV6-5,CASSYSPSGGETQYF,TGTGCCAGCAGTTACTCGCCTAGCGGTGGAGAGACCCAGTACTTC
TRBJ1-1,.,13,.,TRBV5-1,CASKGGGRTEAFF,TGCGCCAGCAAAGGCGGGGGACGGACTGAAGCTTTCTTT
TRBJ2-2,.,18,TRBD2,TRBV27,CASQGRLAGGLETGELFF,TGTGCCAGTCAGGGGAGGCTAGCGGGAGGCCTAGAAACCGGGGAGCTGTTTTTT
TRBJ2-2,.,18,.,TRBV7-2,CASSFSPARRANTGELFF,TGTGCCAGCAGTTTCTCCCCAGCCCGACGGGCGAACACCGGGGAGCTGTTTTTT
TRBJ1-5,.,15,.,TRBV28,CASSFRGMGNQPQHF,TGTGCCAGCAGTTTCCGGGGAATGGGCAATCAGCCCCAGCATTTT
TRBJ1-2,few,15,TRBD1,TRBV4-1,CASSHLPSTGYGYTF,TGCGCCAGCAGCCACCTCCCCTCGACAGGGTATGGCTACACCTTC
TRBJ1-2,.,16,TRBD1,TRBV7-2,CASSLGHRGGNYGYTF,TGTGCCAGCAGCTTAGGCCACAGGGGGGGTAACTATGGCTACACCTTC
TRBJ1-1,.,14,.,TRBV15,CATSTSGTNTEAFF,TGTGCCACCAGCACGTCTGGGACTAACACTGAAGCTTTCTTT
TRBJ2-2,.,13,.,TRBV19,CASTRGPRGELFF,TGTGCCAGTACCCGTGGGCCTCGCGGGGAGCTGTTTTTT
TRBJ2-7,.,14,.,TRBV18,CASSPLAETYEQYF,TGTGCCAGCTCACCACTAGCGGAGACTTACGAGCAGTACTTC
TRBJ1-1,.,14,.,TRBV14,CASSHRGGNTEAFF,TGTGCCAGCAGCCATAGGGGCGGGAACACTGAAGCTTTCTTT
TRBJ1-2,.,12,TRBD1,TRBV29-1,CSVGGQGYGYTF,TGCAGCGTTGGGGGACAGGGCTATGGCTACACCTTC
TRBJ1-1,.,15,.,TRBV7-9,CASSLADRVRTEAFF,TGTGCCAGCAGCTTAGCGGATCGGGTGAGGACTGAAGCTTTCTTT
TRBJ2-5,.,15,.,TRBV28,CASSLLLSGLETQYF,TGTGCCAGCAGTTTACTGCTGTCGGGGTTGGAGACCCAGTACTTC
TRBJ2-3,.,13,.,TRBV27,CASSLWATDTQYF,TGTGCCAGCAGTTTATGGGCGACAGATACGCAGTATTTT
TRBJ1-5,.,14,.,TRBV6-1,CASSEGGGNQPQHF,TGTGCCAGCAGTGAAGGGGGAGGCAATCAGCCCCAGCATTTT
TRBJ2-1,.,12,.,TRBV6-6,CASSYLGFEQFF,TGTGCCAGCAGTTACTTGGGCTTTGAGCAGTTCTTC
TRBJ1-2,.,14,.,TRBV29-1,CSVGGGSGRTDYTF,TGCAGCGTTGGGGGGGGATCAGGCAGAACCGACTACACCTTC
TRBJ2-6,.,16,TRBD1,TRBV7-9,CASSLPQGAGANVLTF,TGTGCCAGCAGCTTGCCCCAGGGGGCTGGGGCCAACGTCCTGACTTTC
TRBJ2-3,.,14,TRBD2,TRBV5-4,CASTLGGGTDTQYF,TGTGCCAGTACCTTGGGGGGGGGCACAGATACGCAGTATTTT
TRBJ2-7,.,15,TRBD2,TRBV28,CASSPLAGGRHEQYF,TGTGCCAGCAGTCCACTAGCGGGAGGTCGACACGAGCAGTACTTC